A selection of T cell receptor beta chains follows, all from one sample in a study of blood T cell repertoires in COVID-19. Assay: immunoSEQ multiplex PCR; the TCRdb copy retains only in-frame clones and omits some. The sample has 250,000 to 350,000 clones, roughly 88% seen once. Sequenced: peripheral blood. These receptors were taken from a young woman who had recovered from COVID-19. Both conserved end residues are part of each CDR3. The order of the fields is clone size, J gene, D gene, V gene, CDR3 DNA, CDR3 protein. The D gene is left open where the match is weak. Clone size, where shown, is once, few, many, or a class for clones that have expanded.

once	TRBJ1-2	.	TRBV28	TGTGCCAGCAGTTTATTCCGCCAGGGTAGGAACTATGGCTACACCTTC	CASSLFRQGRNYGYTF
.	TRBJ2-5	.	TRBV28	TGTGCCAGCAGTTTAGCCGGGACCCAGTACTTC	CASSLAGTQYF
.	TRBJ1-1	.	TRBV7-3	TGTAGAACAGGGAATTTCATTATGAACACTGAAGCTTTCTTT	CRTGNFIMNTEAFF
.	TRBJ1-2	.	TRBV5-1	TGCGCCAGCAGCTTGGAGGCAGGAGGCGGCTACACCTTC	CASSLEAGGGYTF
.	TRBJ2-5	TRBD2	TRBV18	TGTGCCAGCTCACCACCTACAAGCGGGGGGCGGCAGACCCAGTACTTC	CASSPPTSGGRQTQYF
.	TRBJ2-7	.	TRBV29-1	TGCAGCGCGTCGCGGGGATACGAGCAGTACTTC	CSASRGYEQYF
.	TRBJ2-1	.	TRBV9	TGTGCCAGCAGCGTAGGGGCTATCAATGAGCAGTTCTTC	CASSVGAINEQFF
.	TRBJ1-1	.	TRBV30	TGTGCCTGGAGCCCCGGGGAGGGAACTTTGAACACTGAAGCTTTCTTT	CAWSPGEGTLNTEAFF
.	TRBJ1-6	.	TRBV29-1	TGCAGCGTCGGGTTGGACTATAATTCACCCCTCCACTTT	CSVGLDYNSPLHF
once	TRBJ1-1	.	TRBV6-5	TGTGCCAGCACCCCCCCAGGGAACACTGAAGCTTTCTTT	CASTPPGNTEAFF
.	TRBJ1-5	.	TRBV28	TGTGCCAGCAGGTGGCCATCAAGAGGGCAGCCCCAGCATTTT	CASRWPSRGQPQHF
once	TRBJ2-5	TRBD2	TRBV2	TGTGCCAGCAGGTTCCAGCGGGGGGGCCCCCAAGAGACCCAGTACTTC	CASRFQRGGPQETQYF
.	TRBJ1-2	.	TRBV28	TGTGCCAGCAGTCCTCTTAGACTCTATGGCTACACCTTC	CASSPLRLYGYTF
.	TRBJ2-2	TRBD2	TRBV7-3	TGTGCCAGCAGCTCCCGTAGCGGGGGGGACAGTGGGGAGCTGTTTTTT	CASSSRSGGDSGELFF
.	TRBJ2-7	TRBD1	TRBV3-1/TRBV3-2	TGTGCCAGCAGCCAAGGACAGGGTTTATCCGAGCAGTACTTC	CASSQGQGLSEQYF
.	TRBJ2-7	TRBD1	TRBV5-1	TGCGCCAGCAGCTCCGGGACAGGGGGGATATCCTACGAGCAGTACTTC	CASSSGTGGISYEQYF
once	TRBJ2-2	TRBD2	TRBV30	TGTGCCTGGTCGACTAGCGGGGGGTGGGCCGGGGAGCTGTTTTTT	CAWSTSGGWAGELFF
.	TRBJ1-2	.	TRBV25-1	TGTGCCAGCAGTGAGGCTAGGGGTTCGAGGGGCTACACCTTC	CASSEARGSRGYTF
.	TRBJ1-2	.	TRBV28	TGTGCCAGCAGTTCCCCGGGGAGGAGCTATGGCTACACCTTC	CASSSPGRSYGYTF
.	TRBJ2-1	.	TRBV11-2	TGTGCCAGCAGCTTAGGATCCAGGGGGGATGAGCAGTTCTTC	CASSLGSRGDEQFF
.	TRBJ2-7	.	TRBV5-6	TGTGCCAGCAGCTTGGGGGTCGGGGAGCAGTACTTC	CASSLGVGEQYF
once	TRBJ2-1	.	TRBV2	TGTGCCAGCAGTCAGGGGCCCCTGGGTGAGCAGTTCTTC	CASSQGPLGEQFF
.	TRBJ2-1	.	TRBV18	TGTGCCAGCTCACCCGAGGGAAGCGGACCAGATCTGGGCGATGAGCAGTTCTTC	CASSPEGSGPDLGDEQFF
.	TRBJ2-3	TRBD2	TRBV4-2	TGTGCCAGCAGCCAAGATCTAGCGGGGGGCGACACAGATACGCAGTATTTT	CASSQDLAGGDTDTQYF
.	TRBJ1-1	.	TRBV5-1	TGCGCCAGCAGCTTTGGAGGGTCGGACACTGAAGCTTTCTTT	CASSFGGSDTEAFF
.	TRBJ2-7	TRBD1	TRBV6-5	TGTGCCAGCAGTTACGGGGCAGGGGGTAACGAGCAGTACTTC	CASSYGAGGNEQYF
.	TRBJ1-5	.	TRBV6-4	TGTGCCAGCAGCCTCAGGGAGGACCAGCCCCAGCATTTT	CASSLREDQPQHF
.	TRBJ2-2	TRBD2	TRBV18	TGTGCCAGCTCACCAAAGCGGGGGAACACCGGGGAGCTGTTTTTT	CASSPKRGNTGELFF
.	TRBJ2-7	.	TRBV11-3	TGTGCCAGCAGCTTAGGTCGGGCCTACGAGCAGTACTTC	CASSLGRAYEQYF
.	TRBJ1-2	TRBD1	TRBV9	TGTGCCAGCAGCGCGGACAGGAAAACTAACTATGGCTACACCTTC	CASSADRKTNYGYTF
.	TRBJ2-5	TRBD1	TRBV27	TGTGCCAGCAGTTTAACCCGAGCCGGGACAGGGTGGCAAGAGACCCAGTACTTC	CASSLTRAGTGWQETQYF
.	TRBJ2-1	TRBD2	TRBV24-1	TGTGCCACCAGTGATTCTATGGGGGGGAGCTCCTACAATGAGCAGTTCTTC	CATSDSMGGSSYNEQFF
.	TRBJ2-3	TRBD1	TRBV2	TGTGCCAGCAGTGACCCCCCGACAGGGGATGGGACAGATACGCAGTATTTT	CASSDPPTGDGTDTQYF
.	TRBJ2-3	.	TRBV5-1	TGCGCCAGCAGTCTACCTACCAGCACAGATACGCAGTATTTT	CASSLPTSTDTQYF
.	TRBJ2-3	.	TRBV5-6	TGTGCCAGCAGCTTGTTAGGAGGTCCAGCACCCCAAGCGCAGTATTTT	CASSLLGGPAPQAQYF
.	TRBJ1-6	TRBD1	TRBV5-1	TGCGCCAGCAGCTTGGGCGGGACAGGGGGAAATTCACCCCTCCACTTT	CASSLGGTGGNSPLHF
.	TRBJ1-1	TRBD1	TRBV5-1	TGCGCCAGCAGCGGGACAGTCAACACTGAAGCTTTCTTT	CASSGTVNTEAFF
.	TRBJ2-2	.	TRBV6-5	TGTGCCAGCAGCCAGGCAGCGAACACCGGGGAGCTGTTTTTT	CASSQAANTGELFF
.	TRBJ1-6	TRBD1	TRBV7-9	TGTGCCAGCAGCCAAGGACAGGGTGGGTCACCCCTCCACTTT	CASSQGQGGSPLHF
few	TRBJ2-7	TRBD1	TRBV4-2	TGTGCCAGCAGCCAAGACCTTGGGACAGGGAGGACCTACGAGCAGTACTTC	CASSQDLGTGRTYEQYF
few	TRBJ2-2	TRBD1	TRBV3-1/TRBV3-2	TGTGCCAGCAGCCACTGGGACAGAAAGAACACCGGGGAGCTGTTTTTT	CASSHWDRKNTGELFF
.	TRBJ1-1	.	TRBV7-8	TGTGCCAGCAGCTTAAGGAGTGGACCGGGAAACACTGAAGCTTTCTTT	CASSLRSGPGNTEAFF
.	TRBJ2-5	.	TRBV15	TGTGCCACCAGCAGCAGAGTTGGGGCCAGAGAGACCCAGTACTTC	CATSSRVGARETQYF
.	TRBJ2-3	.	TRBV12-3/TRBV12-4	TGTGCCAGCAGTGTACAGATAGATACGCAGTATTTT	CASSVQIDTQYF
.	TRBJ2-1	TRBD1	TRBV19	TGTGCCAGTAGTTTGGGACAGGGAGGGCACAATGAGCAGTTCTTC	CASSLGQGGHNEQFF
.	TRBJ2-7	TRBD2	TRBV29-1	TGCAGCGTTGGGGCCGGACTAGAGCATCCGGGTGGGCAGTACTTC	CSVGAGLEHPGGQYF
.	TRBJ1-2	.	TRBV3-1/TRBV3-2	TGTGCCAGCAGCCCCAGACGGAGTTATGGCTACACCTTC	CASSPRRSYGYTF
.	TRBJ2-5	TRBD2	TRBV24-1	TGTGCCACCAGTGATTTAAACCGGGCTAGCGGGTACCAAGAGACCCAGTACTTC	CATSDLNRASGYQETQYF
.	TRBJ2-2	.	TRBV15	TGTGCCACCAGCAGACAAATAATTAGTTTTAGTACCGGGGAGCTGTTTTTT	CATSRQIISFSTGELFF